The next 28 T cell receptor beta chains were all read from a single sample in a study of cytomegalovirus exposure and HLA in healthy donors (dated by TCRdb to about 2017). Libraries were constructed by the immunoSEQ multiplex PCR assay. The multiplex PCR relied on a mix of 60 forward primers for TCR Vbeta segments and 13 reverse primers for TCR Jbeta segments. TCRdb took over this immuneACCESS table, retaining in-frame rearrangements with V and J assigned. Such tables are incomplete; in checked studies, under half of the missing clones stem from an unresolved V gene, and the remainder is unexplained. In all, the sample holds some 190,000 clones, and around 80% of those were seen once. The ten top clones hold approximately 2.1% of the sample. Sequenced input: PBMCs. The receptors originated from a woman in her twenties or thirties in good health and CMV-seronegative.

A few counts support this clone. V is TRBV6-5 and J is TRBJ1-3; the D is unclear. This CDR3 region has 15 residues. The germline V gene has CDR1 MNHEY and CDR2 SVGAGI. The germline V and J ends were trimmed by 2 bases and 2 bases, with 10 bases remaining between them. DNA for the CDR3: TGTGCCAGCAGTTACACCCCACAAACTGGAAACACCATATATTTT. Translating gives CASSYTPQTGNTIYF.

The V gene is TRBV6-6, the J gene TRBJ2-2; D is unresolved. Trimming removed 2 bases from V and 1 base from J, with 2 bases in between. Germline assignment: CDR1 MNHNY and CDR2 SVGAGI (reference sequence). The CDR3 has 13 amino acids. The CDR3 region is CASSYLNTGELFF. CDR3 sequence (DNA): TGTGCCAGCAGTTACCTGAACACCGGGGAGCTGTTTTTT.

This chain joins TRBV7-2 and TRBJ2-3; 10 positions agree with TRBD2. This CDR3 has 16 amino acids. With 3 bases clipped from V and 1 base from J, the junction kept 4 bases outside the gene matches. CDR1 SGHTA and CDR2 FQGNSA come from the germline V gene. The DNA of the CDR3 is TGTGCCAGCAGCTTCCCTAGCGGGGGCCGCACAGATACGCAGTATTTT. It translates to CASSFPSGGRTDTQYF.

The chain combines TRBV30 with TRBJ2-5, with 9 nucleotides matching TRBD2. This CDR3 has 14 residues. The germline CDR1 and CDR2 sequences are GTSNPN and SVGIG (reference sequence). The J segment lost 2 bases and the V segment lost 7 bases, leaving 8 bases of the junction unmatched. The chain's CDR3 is CASAGLAGQETQYF. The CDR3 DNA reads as TGTGCCTCCGCGGGCCTAGCGGGGCAAGAGACCCAGTACTTC.

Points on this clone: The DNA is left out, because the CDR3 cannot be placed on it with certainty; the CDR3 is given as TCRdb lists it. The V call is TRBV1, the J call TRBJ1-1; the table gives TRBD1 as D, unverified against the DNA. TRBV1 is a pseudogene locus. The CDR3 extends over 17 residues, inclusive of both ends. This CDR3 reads CTSSHHPVGRGNTEAFF.

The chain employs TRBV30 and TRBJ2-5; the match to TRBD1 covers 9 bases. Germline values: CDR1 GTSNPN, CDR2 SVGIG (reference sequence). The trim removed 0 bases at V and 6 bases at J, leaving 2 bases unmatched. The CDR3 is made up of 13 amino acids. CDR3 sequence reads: CAWSVQGAKTQYF. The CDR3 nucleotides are TGTGCCTGGAGTGTACAGGGGGCGAAGACCCAGTACTTC.

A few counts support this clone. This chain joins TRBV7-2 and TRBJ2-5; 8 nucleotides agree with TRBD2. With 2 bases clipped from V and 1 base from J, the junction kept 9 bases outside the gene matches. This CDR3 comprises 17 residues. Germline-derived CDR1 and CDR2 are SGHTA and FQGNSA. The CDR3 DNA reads TGTGCCAGCAGCTTATTCAGCGGGGGAGGGTTCCAAGAGACCCAGTACTTC. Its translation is CASSLFSGGGFQETQYF.

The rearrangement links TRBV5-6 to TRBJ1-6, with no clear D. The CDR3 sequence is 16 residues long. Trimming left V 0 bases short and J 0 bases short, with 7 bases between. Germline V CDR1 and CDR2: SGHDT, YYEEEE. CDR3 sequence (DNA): TGTGCCAGCAGCTTGGTGCGTAGCTCCTATAATTCACCCCTCCACTTT. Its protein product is CASSLVRSSYNSPLHF.

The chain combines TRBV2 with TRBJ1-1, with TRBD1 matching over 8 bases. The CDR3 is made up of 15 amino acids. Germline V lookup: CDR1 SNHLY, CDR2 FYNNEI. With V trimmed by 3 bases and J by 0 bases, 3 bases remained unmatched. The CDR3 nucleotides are TGTGCCAGCAGTGATGCAGGGGGCATGAACACTGAAGCTTTCTTT. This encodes CASSDAGGMNTEAFF.

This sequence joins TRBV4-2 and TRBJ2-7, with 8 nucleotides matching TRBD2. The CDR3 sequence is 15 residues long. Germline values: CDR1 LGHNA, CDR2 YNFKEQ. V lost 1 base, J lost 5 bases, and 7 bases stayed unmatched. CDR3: CASSQVSSGGDEQYF. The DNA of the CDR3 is TGTGCCAGCAGCCAAGTCTCCAGCGGGGGTGACGAGCAGTACTTC.

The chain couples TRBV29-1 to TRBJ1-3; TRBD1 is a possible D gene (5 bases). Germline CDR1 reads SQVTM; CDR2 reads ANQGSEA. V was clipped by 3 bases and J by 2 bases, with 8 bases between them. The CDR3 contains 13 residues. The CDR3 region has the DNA TGCAGCGTTGATGCAGGGACTGGAAACACCATATATTTT. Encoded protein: CSVDAGTGNTIYF.

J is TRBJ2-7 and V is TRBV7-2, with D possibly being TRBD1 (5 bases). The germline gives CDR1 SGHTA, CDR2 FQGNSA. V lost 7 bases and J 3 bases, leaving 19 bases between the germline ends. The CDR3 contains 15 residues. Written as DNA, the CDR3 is TGTGCCAGCACCCCTGACAGAGCCTCCAACTACGAGCAGTACTTC. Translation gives CASTPDRASNYEQYF.

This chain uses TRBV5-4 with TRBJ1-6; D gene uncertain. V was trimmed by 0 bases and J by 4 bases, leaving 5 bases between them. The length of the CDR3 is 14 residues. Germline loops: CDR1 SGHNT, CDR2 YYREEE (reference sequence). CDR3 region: CASSLGSYNSPLHF. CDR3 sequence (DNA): TGTGCCAGCAGCTTGGGTTCTTATAATTCACCCCTCCACTTT.

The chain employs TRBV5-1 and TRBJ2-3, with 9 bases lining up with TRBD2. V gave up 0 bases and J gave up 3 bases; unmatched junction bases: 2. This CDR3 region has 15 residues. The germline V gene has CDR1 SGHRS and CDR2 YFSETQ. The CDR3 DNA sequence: TGCGCCAGCAGCTTGGGTAGCGGGGGTACAGATACGCAGTATTTT. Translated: CASSLGSGGTDTQYF.

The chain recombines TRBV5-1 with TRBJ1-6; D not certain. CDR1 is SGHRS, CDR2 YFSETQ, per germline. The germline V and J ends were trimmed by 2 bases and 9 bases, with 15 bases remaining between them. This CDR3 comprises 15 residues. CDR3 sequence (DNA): TGCGCCAGCAGCTTAGACTACACAGCCTCTTCACCCCTCCACTTT. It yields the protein CASSLDYTASSPLHF.

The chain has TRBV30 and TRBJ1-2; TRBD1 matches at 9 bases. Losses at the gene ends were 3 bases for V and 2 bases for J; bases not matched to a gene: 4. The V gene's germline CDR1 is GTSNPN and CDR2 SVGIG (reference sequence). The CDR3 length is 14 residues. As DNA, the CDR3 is TGTGCCTGGAGCCACACAGGGGGCAACTATGGCTACACCTTC. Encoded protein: CAWSHTGGNYGYTF.

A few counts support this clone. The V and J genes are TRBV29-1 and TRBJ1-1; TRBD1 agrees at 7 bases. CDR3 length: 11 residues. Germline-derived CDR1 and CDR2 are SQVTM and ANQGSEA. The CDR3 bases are TGCGTCGGCGGGACAGCATTTGAAGCTTTCTTT. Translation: CVGGTAFEAFF.

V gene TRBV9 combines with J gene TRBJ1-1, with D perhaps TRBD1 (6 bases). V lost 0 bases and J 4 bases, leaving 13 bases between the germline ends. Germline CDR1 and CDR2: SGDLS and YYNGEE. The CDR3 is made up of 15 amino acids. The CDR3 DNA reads TGTGCCAGCAGCGTAGTTGACAGGTTAGGCACTGAAGCTTTCTTT. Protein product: CASSVVDRLGTEAFF.

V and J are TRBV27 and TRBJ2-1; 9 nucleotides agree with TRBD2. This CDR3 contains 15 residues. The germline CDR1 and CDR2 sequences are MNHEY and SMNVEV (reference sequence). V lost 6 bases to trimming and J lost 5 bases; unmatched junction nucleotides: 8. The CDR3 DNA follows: TGTGCCAGCAGGCCAAGCGGGGGGAAGAACAATGAGCAGTTCTTC. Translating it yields CASRPSGGKNNEQFF.

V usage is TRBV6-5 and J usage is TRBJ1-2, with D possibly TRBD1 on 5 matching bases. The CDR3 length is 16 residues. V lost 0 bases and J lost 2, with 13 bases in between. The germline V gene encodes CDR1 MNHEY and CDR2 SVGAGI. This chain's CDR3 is CASSYSNGHPNYGYTF. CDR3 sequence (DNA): TGTGCCAGCAGTTACTCGAATGGACACCCGAACTATGGCTACACCTTC.

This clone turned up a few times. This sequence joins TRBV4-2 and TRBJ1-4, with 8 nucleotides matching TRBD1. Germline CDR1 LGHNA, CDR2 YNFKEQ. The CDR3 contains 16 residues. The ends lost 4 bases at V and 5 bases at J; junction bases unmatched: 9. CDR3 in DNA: TGTGCCAGCAGCCGGGAGGACAGGGCCGAGAATGAAAAACTGTTTTTT. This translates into CASSREDRAENEKLFF.

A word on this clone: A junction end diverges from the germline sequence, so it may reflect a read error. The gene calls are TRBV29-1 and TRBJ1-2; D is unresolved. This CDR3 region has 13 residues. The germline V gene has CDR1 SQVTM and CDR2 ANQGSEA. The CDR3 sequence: CSVAGGQFNGIAF. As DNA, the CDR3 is TGCAGCGTCGCTGGTGGGCAGTTCAACGGTATCGCATTC.

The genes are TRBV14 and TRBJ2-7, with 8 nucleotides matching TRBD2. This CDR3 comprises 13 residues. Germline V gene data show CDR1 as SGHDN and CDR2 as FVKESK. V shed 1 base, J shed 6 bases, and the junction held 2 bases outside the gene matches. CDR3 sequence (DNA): TGTGCCAGCAGCCAAGGGCTAGCGGGCGAGCAGTACTTC. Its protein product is CASSQGLAGEQYF.

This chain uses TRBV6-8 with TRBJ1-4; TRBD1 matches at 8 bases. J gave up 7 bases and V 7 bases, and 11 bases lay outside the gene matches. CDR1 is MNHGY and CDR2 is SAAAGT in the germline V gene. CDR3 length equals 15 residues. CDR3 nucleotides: TGTGCCAGCACCGTTGTTGACAGGGGAGGTGAAAAACTGTTTTTT. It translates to CASTVVDRGGEKLFF.

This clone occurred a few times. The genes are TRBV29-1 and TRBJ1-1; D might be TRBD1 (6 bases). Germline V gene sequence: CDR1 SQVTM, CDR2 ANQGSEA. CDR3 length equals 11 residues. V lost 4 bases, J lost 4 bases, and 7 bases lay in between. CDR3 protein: CSVARGTEAFF. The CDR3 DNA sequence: TGCAGCGTTGCCAGGGGCACTGAAGCTTTCTTT.

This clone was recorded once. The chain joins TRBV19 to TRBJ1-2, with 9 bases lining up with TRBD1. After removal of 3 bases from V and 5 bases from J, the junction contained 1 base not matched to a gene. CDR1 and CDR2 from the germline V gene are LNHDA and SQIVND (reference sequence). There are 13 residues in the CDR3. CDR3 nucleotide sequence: TGTGCCAGTAGTATGGGACAGGGATATGGCTACACCTTC. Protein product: CASSMGQGYGYTF. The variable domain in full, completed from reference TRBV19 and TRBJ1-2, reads DGGITQSPKYLFRKEGQNVTLSCEQNLNHDAMYWYRQDPGQGLRLIYYSQIVNDFQKGDIAEGYSVSREKKESFPLTVTSAQKNPTAFYLCASSMGQGYGYTFGSGTRLTVV.

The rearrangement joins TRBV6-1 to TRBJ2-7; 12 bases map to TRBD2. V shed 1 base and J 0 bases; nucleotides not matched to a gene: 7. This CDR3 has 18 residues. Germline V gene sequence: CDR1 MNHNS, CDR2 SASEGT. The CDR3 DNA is TGTGCCAGCAGTGAAGTTTATCTAGCGGGGGGGAACTCCTACGAGCAGTACTTC. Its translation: CASSEVYLAGGNSYEQYF.

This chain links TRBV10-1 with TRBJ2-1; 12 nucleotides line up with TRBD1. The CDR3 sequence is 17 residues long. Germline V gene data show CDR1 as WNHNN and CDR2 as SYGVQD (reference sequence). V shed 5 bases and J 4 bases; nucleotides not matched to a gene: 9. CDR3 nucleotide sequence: TGCGCCAGCAGTTCCCCGGGACAGGGGGCGAAGTACAATGAGCAGTTCTTC. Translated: CASSSPGQGAKYNEQFF.